Presented here are 7 T cell receptor beta chains from one specimen sequenced in a study of early T cells in non-severe SARS-CoV-2 infection. TCRdb reanalysed the 5' RACE reads using MiXCR and keeps one entry per CDR3 protein. Altogether about 40,000 distinct CDR3 sequences are present, roughly 23% being singletons, with the ten largest covering roughly 4.6%. The sequencing here drew on whole blood, taken at baseline. The receptor source for this set is an adult who was a healthcare worker with PCR-confirmed SARS-CoV-2 infection or an uninfected control (not recorded which).

This chain uses TRBV19 with TRBJ2-3, with D maybe TRBD2 (5 bases). Trimming pared 1 base from V and 0 bases from J, leaving 11 bases between. The germline V gene encodes CDR1 LNHDA and CDR2 SQIVND (reference sequence). The CDR3 sequence is 16 residues long. The CDR3 spells CASSIGPGISTDTQYF. Here the CDR3 DNA reads TGTGCCAGTAGTATAGGGCCCGGGATAAGCACAGATACGCAGTATTTT.

V is TRBV5-6 and J is TRBJ2-7; TRBD2 aligns across 10 bases. The CDR3 has 14 residues. CDR1 and CDR2 (germline): SGHDT, YYEEEE. Trimming took 0 bases from V and 5 from J; bases not matched to a gene: 2. The CDR3 reads CASSLVGTSDEQYF. The CDR3 DNA sequence: TGTGCCAGCAGCTTGGTAGGGACTAGCGACGAGCAGTACTTC.

The J gene is TRBJ2-7, the V gene TRBV5-6; weak D call: TRBD2 (6 bases). The V end was cut by 6 bases, the J end by 1 base, with 14 bases between. The CDR3 totals 14 residues. The germline V gene encodes CDR1 SGHDT and CDR2 YYEEEE. The CDR3 spells CASTRGTNSYEQYF. The CDR3 nucleotides read TGTGCCAGCACCCGGGGGACCAATTCCTACGAGCAGTACTTC.

The chain recombines TRBV27 with TRBJ1-5, with 7 bases identical to TRBD1. The CDR3 is 13 amino acids. CDR1 is MNHEY, CDR2 SMNVEV, per germline (reference sequence). The trim removed 5 bases at V and 5 bases at J, leaving 3 bases unmatched. The CDR3 spells CASSPTGHQPQHF. Written as DNA, the CDR3 is TGTGCCAGCAGTCCGACAGGGCATCAGCCCCAGCATTTT.

The chain joins TRBV14 to TRBJ1-1; D uncertain. CDR1 is SGHDN, CDR2 FVKESK, per germline. Trimming shortened V by 0 bases and J by 1 base, and 9 bases separated the two germline ends. The CDR3 spans 15 residues. This CDR3 is CASSQEAGWNTEAFF. CDR3 coding DNA: TGTGCCAGCAGCCAAGAGGCGGGCTGGAACACTGAAGCTTTCTTT.

This clonotype occurred a few times. The rearrangement joins TRBV7-9 to TRBJ2-1; D is perhaps TRBD1 or TRBD2 (6 bases each). CDR1 is SEHNR and CDR2 is FQNEAQ in the germline V gene (reference sequence). V lost 1 base, J lost 13 bases, and 20 bases lay in between. The CDR3 runs to 15 residues. The CDR3 spells CASSLEFGGVRLQFF. The CDR3 coding sequence is TGTGCCAGCAGCTTAGAATTCGGGGGCGTCCGTCTTCAGTTCTTC. The whole variable domain, filled in from reference TRBV7-9 and TRBJ2-1, reads DTGVSQNPRHKITKRGQNVTFRCDPISEHNRLYWYRQTLGQGPEFLTYFQNEAQLEKSRLLSDRFSAERPKGSFSTLEIQRTEQGDSAMYLCASSLEFGGVRLQFFGPGTRLTVL.

The chain joins TRBV6-4 to TRBJ1-5; no reliable D call. Trimming stripped 9 bases from V and 5 bases from J, with 14 bases between. This CDR3 is 13 amino acids long. CDR1 MRHNA and CDR2 SNTAGT come from the germline V gene. The chain's CDR3 is CARTLPRDQPQHF. The DNA for the CDR3 is TGTGCCAGGACTTTACCGAGGGATCAGCCCCAGCATTTT.